This T cell receptor (beta chain) was retrieved from a study of cytomegalovirus exposure and HLA in healthy donors. Study conclusions and caveats: Analyzed later, association rates of TCRs varied across HLA loci, with DRB1 most and HLA-C fewest. Clonal expansion, a later analysis showed, was greater in HLA-associated TCR beta chains than in equally common others. An analysis was carried out later, and it reportedly showed fewer N-insertions in an Asian-associated ancestry cluster than the approximately 700-donor mean. Sequencing artifact likely explains a cluster of highly shared sequence variants.

Researchers ran the PCR with 60 Vbeta and 13 Jbeta primers. Only in-frame clones appear in the TCRdb table, and some are missing; sequencing was by immunoSEQ multiplex PCR. The sample has some 65,000 clones; roughly two thirds are singletons. As to this clone: No antigen is known for it.

The clonotype was recovered from a man aged 25-45 years in good health and CMV-seronegative. Sequenced sample: PBMCs.

The CDR3 nucleotides are TGTGCCAGCAGGGGACAGGGGGCGCGAACTGAAGCTTTCTTT. This gives the protein CASRGQGARTEAFF. The chain recombines TRBV27 with TRBJ1-1; 12 nucleotides line up with TRBD1. This CDR3 contains 14 residues. V shed 6 bases, J shed 5 bases, and the junction held 4 bases outside the gene matches. Germline V CDR1 and CDR2: MNHEY, SMNVEV (reference sequence).